This TCR beta chain emerged from a study of response to subunit inactivated influenza vaccine. General study results and limits: Few additional T cells are recruited per seasonal influenza vaccination, authors suggested.

Germline lookup yields CDR1 KGHDR and CDR2 SFDVKD. Trimming shortened V by 4 bases and J by 6 bases, and 14 bases separated the two germline ends. This CDR3 contains 15 residues. TCRdb re-derived calls from the RT-PCR reads in MiXCR, one entry per CDR3 protein. The data contain approximately 500,000 distinct CDR3 sequences, 10% to 15% of them singletons. This clonotype was seen a few times. Its antigen is not known. This sequence was found in a man aged 45 to 65 who received an inactivated influenza vaccine. The input for sequencing was PBMCs from blood, taken roughly 46 days after vaccination. This sequence joins TRBV24-1 and TRBJ2-2; D possibly corresponds to TRBD1 (6 bases). The CDR3 spells CATSDPGQIAGELFF. In DNA, the CDR3 is TGTGCCACCAGTGACCCCGGACAGATCGCCGGGGAGCTGTTTTTT.